A few counts support the clone carrying this TCR beta chain. The target antigen is unknown. Assay used: immunoSEQ multiplex PCR; TCRdb lists only in-frame clones, some missing. This sample yields tens of thousands of clones, of which about 80% are seen a single time; around 25% belongs to the top ten. Before sequencing, viral peptide pools were used by the ViraFEST assay to expand antigen-specific CD4+ T cells. A 10-day culture period preceded the isolation of CD4+ T cells. Vaccinated recipients, who were negative for nucleocapsid antibodies, had no history of SARS-CoV-2 infection. These data come from a study of vaccination effects on CD4 cells after COVID-19. The study, taken as a whole, reports: There was marked clonal contraction among infection- and vaccine-induced clones late after vaccination.

This CDR3 has 16 amino acids. Germline V lookup: CDR1 PRHDT, CDR2 FYEKMQ (reference sequence). V was trimmed by 4 bases and J by 5 bases, leaving 15 bases between them. The sequences come from CD4+ T cells from PBMCs cultured with HCoV-OC43 spike peptides, collected before COVID-19 vaccination. Subset reported: HCoV-OC43 spike overlapping peptide pool stimulation. The chain links TRBV13 to TRBJ1-6; tentatively, D is TRBD1 (5 bases). This sequence was found in a human donor who received a COVID-19 vaccine. CDR3 bases: TGTGCCAGCAGCTCCAGGGCATTCAGGGATAATTCACCCCTCCACTTT. Amino acids: CASSSRAFRDNSPLHF.